Each of the 32 T cell receptor beta chains below was sequenced from the same sample in a study of identical twins. TCRdb re-called the 5' RACE reads through MiXCR, storing one row per CDR3 protein. The sample records 570,000 or so distinct CDR3 sequences, over 8.5% being singletons. The data were also submitted as part of a second study, on yellow fever vaccine responses in identical twins.

Sequenced: PBMCs. These receptor sequences come from a woman between 18 and 30 years old in good health.

In its sample, this clonotype was seen a few times. This sequence joins TRBV2 and TRBJ2-3; tentative D call: TRBD2 (6 bases). Germline lookup yields CDR1 SNHLY and CDR2 FYNNEI. Trimming took 7 bases from V and 2 from J, leaving 10 bases between them. The length of the CDR3 is 13 residues. CDR3 coding DNA: TGTGCCAGCACCGGGGGAGCCACAGATACGCAGTATTTT. Amino acids: CASTGGATDTQYF.

This clonotype was recorded at least ten times. This chain connects TRBV12-3 or TRBV12-4 to TRBJ2-7; 10 nucleotides agree with TRBD2. V lost 4 bases, J lost 2 bases, and 8 bases stayed unmatched. This CDR3 has 16 amino acids. The CDR3 nucleotides are TGTGCCAGCAGTTCCCCCCCCACTAGCGGGGCCTACGAGCAGTACTTC. Protein sequence: CASSSPPTSGAYEQYF.

This clonotype was observed a few times. This chain joins TRBV7-2 and TRBJ2-3; a possible D gene is TRBD1 (7 bases). Germline V gives CDR1 SGHTA, CDR2 FQGNSA. The CDR3 covers 16 residues. V was clipped by 4 bases and J by 2 bases, with 16 bases between them. This CDR3 reads CASSSRGAVFTDTQYF. In nucleotides, the CDR3 is TGTGCCAGCAGCTCCAGGGGGGCCGTATTCACAGATACGCAGTATTTT.

In this sample, this clonotype turned up a few times. The chain couples TRBV5-1 to TRBJ2-6, with 9 positions matching TRBD1. Trimming removed 3 bases from V and 0 bases from J; junction bases left unmatched: 10. CDR3 length: 19 amino acids. Germline V gives CDR1 SGHRS, CDR2 YFSETQ. CDR3 in amino acids: CASSYTRDRVNSGANVLTF. DNA for the CDR3: TGCGCCAGCAGCTACACCCGGGACAGGGTAAACTCTGGGGCCAACGTCCTGACTTTC.

This clonotype occurred many times. V gene TRBV5-1 combines with J gene TRBJ1-3, with a weak D call TRBD1 (5 bases). The CDR3 contains 14 residues. Germline CDR1 reads SGHRS; CDR2 reads YFSETQ. V was cut by 5 bases and J by 4 bases, with 13 bases left in between. The CDR3 loop reads CASREQAQGNTIYF. Here the CDR3 DNA reads TGCGCCAGCAGGGAACAGGCACAGGGAAACACCATATATTTT.

In its sample, this clonotype was seen many times. The chain employs TRBV2 and TRBJ2-3; D is undetermined. The CDR3 is 16 residues long. In germline, CDR1 is SNHLY, CDR2 FYNNEI. Trimming pared 2 bases from V and 0 bases from J, leaving 12 bases between. The CDR3 DNA reads as TGTGCCAGCAGTGAACTTGGAATATCTAGCACAGATACGCAGTATTTT. Translating gives CASSELGISSTDTQYF.

For this clonotype: A much larger clone differs by one base, so this may be a read error. V is TRBV5-1 and J is TRBJ2-2, with D hard to call. CDR1 SGHRS and CDR2 YFSETQ come from the germline V gene. The CDR3 sequence is 15 residues long. With 7 bases removed from V and 4 bases from J, the gap between germline ends came to 17 bases. The CDR3 DNA reads TGCGCCAGCGGCTCGCACCAGCTGGCCACCGGGGAGCTGTTTTTT. Translating gives CASGSHQLATGELFF.

This clonotype appeared many times. The chain joins TRBV24-1 to TRBJ2-7; no clear D gene. Between the trimmed V and J ends, which lost 2 bases and 0 bases, there was a span of 10 bases. The CDR3 spans 15 residues. CDR1 and CDR2 (germline): KGHDR, SFDVKD. The CDR3, as DNA: TGTGCCACCAGTGATTATAGGAAGGGCTCCTACGAGCAGTACTTC. The encoded protein is CATSDYRKGSYEQYF.

Many counts were recorded for this clonotype. V and J are TRBV20-1 and TRBJ2-3; the D is unclear. Trimming took off 6 bases at V and 7 bases at J, with 17 bases between the two ends. Looked up from germline, CDR1 is DFQATT and CDR2 is SNEGSKA (reference sequence). The CDR3 length is 13 residues. CDR3 DNA: TGCAGTGCACCGGTGCCCGTTGTAAATACGCAGTATTTT. Its protein product is CSAPVPVVNTQYF.

In this sample, this clonotype turned up many times. This chain joins TRBV11-2 and TRBJ2-5, with 14 bases that match TRBD2. CDR3 length equals 17 residues. Losses at the gene ends were 5 bases for V and 1 base for J; bases not matched to a gene: 6. The germline V gene has CDR1 SGHAT and CDR2 FQNNGV. CDR3 residues: CASSPRGLAGVQETQYF. The CDR3 coding sequence is TGTGCCAGCAGCCCCCGGGGACTAGCGGGGGTCCAAGAGACCCAGTACTTC.

The chain uses TRBV15 and TRBJ2-1, with TRBD2 matching over 9 bases. V lost 6 bases to trimming and J lost 4 bases; unmatched junction nucleotides: 7. Germline lookup yields CDR1 LNHNV and CDR2 YYDKDF (reference sequence). The CDR3 loop spans 15 amino acids. CDR3 sequence: CATRGGLAGYNEQFF. The DNA for the CDR3 is TGTGCCACCAGAGGTGGGCTAGCGGGATACAATGAGCAGTTCTTC.

The chain carries TRBV25-1 and TRBJ2-3; possibly TRBD2 for D (6 bases). Trimming took 1 base from V and 2 from J, leaving 10 bases between them. Per the germline V gene, CDR1 is MGHDK and CDR2 is SYGVNS. The CDR3 has 15 amino acids. Written as DNA, the CDR3 is TGTGCCAGCAGTGAATCGGGAGCTCTCACAGATACGCAGTATTTT. It yields the protein CASSESGALTDTQYF.

V gene TRBV6-2 or TRBV6-3 combines with J gene TRBJ2-6; perhaps TRBD1 as D (8 bases). The CDR3 extends over 19 amino acids. Germline CDR1 reads MNHEY; CDR2 reads SVGEGT. V shed 6 bases and J shed 3 bases, with 24 bases lying between them. CDR3 bases: TGTGCCAGCAGACGGCATAAGGGGGGGACAGGAGATGGGGCCAACGTCCTGACTTTC. Translating it yields CASRRHKGGTGDGANVLTF.

The rearrangement uses TRBV7-9 and TRBJ2-5, with 10 positions matching TRBD2. V dropped 5 bases and J dropped 2; count of bases not matched to a gene: 11. The CDR3 consists of 17 residues. Germline loops: CDR1 SEHNR, CDR2 FQNEAQ (reference sequence). The CDR3 bases are TGTGCCAGCAGCCCACCTTCGAGCGGGGGGGGACAAGAGACCCAGTACTTC. This translates into CASSPPSSGGGQETQYF.

This chain joins TRBV15 and TRBJ2-3, with D possibly being TRBD2 (6 bases). The CDR3 consists of 17 residues. CDR1 LNHNV and CDR2 YYDKDF come from the germline V gene (reference sequence). Trimming removed 2 bases at V and 5 bases at J, with 20 bases between. The DNA for the CDR3 is TGTGCCACCAGCAGACTTGTAGCGGTCGGGATCGTAGATACGCAGTATTTT. Its protein is CATSRLVAVGIVDTQYF.

This clonotype was detected a few times. The chain joins TRBV4-3 to TRBJ2-7; D might be TRBD1 (5 bases). The CDR3 has 15 residues. Trimming took 3 bases from V and 0 from J, leaving 12 bases between them. The V gene's germline CDR1 is LGHNA and CDR2 YSLEER. The CDR3 DNA follows: TGCGCCAGCAGCCAGGGGCGGCAACTCTCCTACGAGCAGTACTTC. It yields the protein CASSQGRQLSYEQYF.

V gene TRBV7-9 combines with J gene TRBJ2-7; 8 nucleotides line up with TRBD1. The CDR3 loop spans 15 amino acids. V was pared by 4 bases and J by 2 bases, with 7 bases of the junction left unmatched. The germline V gene encodes CDR1 SEHNR and CDR2 FQNEAQ (reference sequence). The CDR3 reads CASSSGTGRPYEQYF. CDR3 nucleotide sequence: TGTGCCAGCAGCTCCGGGACAGGACGTCCCTACGAGCAGTACTTC. The variable domain in full, with the rest retrieved from reference TRBV7-9 and TRBJ2-7, is DTGVSQNPRHKITKRGQNVTFRCDPISEHNRLYWYRQTLGQGPEFLTYFQNEAQLEKSRLLSDRFSAERPKGSFSTLEIQRTEQGDSAMYLCASSSGTGRPYEQYFGPGTRLTVT.

This chain links TRBV14 with TRBJ2-1; tentatively, D is TRBD2 (6 bases). CDR1 SGHDN and CDR2 FVKESK come from the germline V gene. CDR3 length equals 13 residues. The ends were cut back, 2 bases at V and 12 bases at J, with 14 bases in the middle. The CDR3 region is CASSQIGSGPQFF. For the CDR3, the DNA is TGTGCCAGCAGCCAAATCGGGAGTGGACCGCAGTTCTTC.

There are a few counts of this clonotype. CDR3 bases: TGCAGTGCTAGACCAGACTTCAGCCAGAGCACAGATACGCAGTATTTT. It yields the protein CSARPDFSQSTDTQYF. V is TRBV20-1 and J is TRBJ2-3; no clear D gene. Germline-derived CDR1 and CDR2 are DFQATT and SNEGSKA (reference sequence). Between the trimmed V and J ends, which lost 2 bases and 0 bases, there was a span of 15 bases. The CDR3 has 16 amino acids.

In this sample, this clonotype turned up many times. The rearrangement links TRBV25-1 to TRBJ1-1, with TRBD1 as a possible D gene (5 bases). The CDR3 consists of 15 residues. V lost 2 bases to trimming and J lost 1 base, with 11 bases between them. Per the germline V gene, CDR1 is MGHDK and CDR2 is SYGVNS. For the CDR3, the DNA is TGTGCCAGCAGTGAACTGGGGGGGGAGAACACTGAAGCTTTCTTT. Its protein product is CASSELGGENTEAFF. Together with reference TRBV25-1 and TRBJ1-1, the CDR3 gives the full variable domain: EADIYQTPRYLVIGTGKKITLECSQTMGHDKMYWYQQDPGMELHLIHYSYGVNSTEKGDLSSESTVSRIRTEHFPLTLESARPSHTSQYLCASSELGGENTEAFFGQGTRLTVV.

The rearrangement joins TRBV7-9 to TRBJ2-7; 7 nucleotides agree with TRBD1. The CDR3 totals 15 residues. Germline loops: CDR1 SEHNR, CDR2 FQNEAQ (reference sequence). V was pared by 4 bases and J by 2 bases, with 8 bases of the junction left unmatched. This CDR3 reads CASSSTTGVAYEQYF. CDR3 bases: TGTGCCAGCAGCTCAACAACAGGGGTCGCCTACGAGCAGTACTTC.

The chain employs TRBV6-2 or TRBV6-3 and TRBJ2-2; tentative D call: TRBD1 (5 bases). CDR1 is MNHEY, CDR2 SVGEGT, per germline. The germline V and J ends were trimmed by 4 bases and 4 bases, with 19 bases remaining between them. The CDR3 length is 17 residues. The CDR3 loop reads CASSSLRATLSTGELFF. The CDR3 region has the DNA TGTGCCAGCAGTTCTCTCAGGGCCACCCTCTCCACCGGGGAGCTGTTTTTT.

This clonotype has only one observation. The chain employs TRBV2 and TRBJ2-7, with D maybe TRBD1 (6 bases). Trimming took off 7 bases at V and 6 bases at J, with 16 bases between the two ends. This CDR3 comprises 13 residues. CDR1 is SNHLY and CDR2 is FYNNEI in the germline V gene. The CDR3 nucleotides are TGTGCCAGCAAAAGGGACATAAACGCCGAGCAGTACTTC. The encoded protein is CASKRDINAEQYF.

This clonotype occurred many times. The rearrangement links TRBV18 to TRBJ2-1, with TRBD2 matching 10 bases. After removal of 6 bases from V and 2 bases from J, the junction contained 4 bases not matched to a gene. The CDR3 has 15 amino acids. The germline V gene encodes CDR1 KGHSH and CDR2 LQKENI. CDR3 sequence (DNA): TGTGCCAGCTCCCGAACTAGCGGGACCTACAATGAGCAGTTCTTC. Its protein is CASSRTSGTYNEQFF.

This clonotype was found many times. The CDR3 region is CASSQGSSGTHTQYF. The CDR3 nucleotides read TGCGCCAGCAGCCAAGGAAGTAGCGGAACCCATACGCAGTATTTT. The chain uses TRBV4-3 and TRBJ2-3, with a possible D match to TRBD2 (6 bases). V lost 1 base, J lost 7 bases, and 15 bases lay in between. The CDR3 extends over 15 amino acids. CDR1 and CDR2 from the germline V gene are LGHNA and YSLEER.

This clonotype was found a few times. The genes are TRBV20-1 and TRBJ2-2; D not resolved. CDR3 length: 14 amino acids. The germline V gene encodes CDR1 DFQATT and CDR2 SNEGSKA (reference sequence). Trimming removed 3 bases at V and 0 bases at J, with 8 bases between. In DNA, the CDR3 is TGCAGTGCTAGGCTACAGACGAACACCGGGGAGCTGTTTTTT. Encoded protein: CSARLQTNTGELFF.

This clonotype showed up just a few times. V is TRBV20-1 and J is TRBJ2-3; D gene unclear. CDR1 and CDR2 from the germline V gene are DFQATT and SNEGSKA (reference sequence). Trimming left V 3 bases short and J 8 bases short, with 6 bases between. The CDR3 has 10 amino acids. In DNA, the CDR3 is TGCAGTGCTAGTCAAGCTACGCAGTATTTT. Translating it yields CSASQATQYF.

There are many counts of this clonotype. This sequence joins TRBV7-8 and TRBJ2-1; the D is unclear. From germline, CDR1 is SGHVS and CDR2 FQNEAQ. The CDR3 is made up of 16 amino acids. Trimming pared 4 bases from V and 0 bases from J, leaving 13 bases between. CDR3 bases: TGTGCCAGCAGCTCAGCAAGGGAACCCTCCTACAATGAGCAGTTCTTC. It specifies CASSSAREPSYNEQFF.

This clonotype was seen at least ten times. The rearrangement joins TRBV29-1 to TRBJ2-3, with a tentative D call TRBD1 (5 bases). Germline V gene sequence: CDR1 SQVTM, CDR2 ANQGSEA. V was cut by 4 bases and J by 4 bases, with 12 bases left in between. The CDR3 runs to 13 residues. Here the CDR3 DNA reads TGCAGCGTTGTCCAAGGGGTCCCAGATACGCAGTATTTT. Protein: CSVVQGVPDTQYF.

This clonotype was seen repeatedly, ten times or more. This rearrangement joins TRBV12-3 or TRBV12-4 to TRBJ2-7; 7 positions agree with TRBD1. The junction had 4 bases not matched to a gene; V was cut back by 5 bases and J by 6 bases. CDR3 size: 12 residues. Here the CDR3 DNA reads TGTGCCAGCAGTAAGGGGGCAGGCGAGCAGTACTTC. Its translation: CASSKGAGEQYF.

The V and J genes are TRBV9 and TRBJ1-5; 9 bases match TRBD1. The CDR3 is 15 amino acids. V shed 3 bases and J 6 bases; nucleotides not matched to a gene: 7. Germline V gives CDR1 SGDLS, CDR2 YYNGEE. The CDR3: CASSGTGTGSQPQHF. DNA for the CDR3: TGTGCCAGCAGCGGCACCGGGACAGGGAGTCAGCCCCAGCATTTT.

This clonotype occurred many times. The chain has TRBV13 and TRBJ2-2, with D possibly TRBD2 on 6 matching bases. Per germline, CDR1 PRHDT and CDR2 FYEKMQ (reference sequence). Trimming pared 4 bases from V and 5 bases from J, leaving 17 bases between. This CDR3 has 16 residues. CDR3 in DNA: TGTGCCAGCAGCTCAATCCGGGGGACCCAGACCGGGGAGCTGTTTTTT. It is translated as CASSSIRGTQTGELFF.